The 27 T cell receptor beta chains below all came from one sample that was sequenced in a study of T cell responses to AZD1222 COVID-19 vaccine. Profiling relied on immunoSEQ multiplex PCR, and the TCRdb table lists in-frame clones only, not all of them. The table has approximately 200,000 clones, 90% to 95% seen once; the top ten hold about 9.2%. The sequenced sample was peripheral blood, obtained on day 0 of AZD1222 vaccination. The receptors originated from an adult in good health.

The rearrangement links TRBV30 to TRBJ2-3, with 9 nucleotides matching TRBD1. V shed 3 bases, J shed 6 bases, and the junction held 4 bases outside the gene matches. Germline CDR1 reads GTSNPN; CDR2 reads SVGIG (reference sequence). The CDR3 has 13 residues. Here the CDR3 DNA reads TGTGCCTGGAGGGTACAGGGGGCGGATACGCAGTATTTT. The encoded protein is CAWRVQGADTQYF.

The V gene is TRBV7-9, the J gene TRBJ2-6; 7 bases match TRBD2. Germline V gives CDR1 SEHNR, CDR2 FQNEAQ (reference sequence). The CDR3 totals 17 residues. Losses at the gene ends were 3 bases for V and 1 base for J; bases not matched to a gene: 6. DNA of the CDR3: TGTGCCAGCAGCTTCCCCGGGAGGACTTCTGGGGCCAACGTCCTGACTTTC. This sequence encodes CASSFPGRTSGANVLTF.

V gene TRBV5-4 combines with J gene TRBJ1-4, with D possibly matching TRBD1 (5 bases). The CDR3 has 16 amino acids. Trimming took 0 bases from V and 5 from J, leaving 14 bases between them. Germline values: CDR1 SGHNT, CDR2 YYREEE (reference sequence). The CDR3 region is CASSLGGYGGNEKLFF. The CDR3 DNA reads TGTGCCAGCAGCTTGGGCGGCTATGGGGGGAATGAAAAACTGTTTTTT. The full variable domain, completed using reference TRBV5-4 and TRBJ1-4, is ETGVTQSPTHLIKTRGQQVTLRCSSQSGHNTVSWYQQALGQGPQFIFQYYREEENGRGNFPPRFSGLQFPNYSSELNVNALELDDSALYLCASSLGGYGGNEKLFFGSGTQLSVL.

The CDR3 sequence: CASSHTSGYTF. The CDR3 DNA reads TGTGCCAGCAGCCATACATCCGGCTACACCTTC. V and J are TRBV3-1 (or the pseudogene TRBV3-2) and TRBJ1-2, with D unresolved. Germline CDR1 LGHDT, CDR2 YNNKEL (reference sequence). V was clipped by 3 bases and J by 8 bases, with 7 bases between them. This CDR3 region has 11 residues.

This chain links TRBV5-1 with TRBJ2-3, with TRBD1 matching over 8 bases. CDR3 length: 18 amino acids. V lost 2 bases, J lost 2 bases, and 13 bases stayed unmatched. CDR1 is SGHRS and CDR2 is YFSETQ in the germline V gene. CDR3 sequence: CASSFWRLPGGLTDTQYF. The CDR3 DNA reads TGCGCCAGCAGCTTTTGGAGGCTTCCAGGGGGCCTCACAGATACGCAGTATTTT.

This chain links TRBV7-6 with TRBJ1-6; weak D call: TRBD1 (6 bases). From germline, CDR1 is SGHVS and CDR2 FNYEAQ. Trimming left V 5 bases short and J 7 bases short, with 12 bases between. CDR3 length equals 14 residues. CDR3 sequence: CASSAGTMNSPLHF. DNA of the CDR3: TGTGCCAGCAGCGCTGGGACAATGAATTCACCCCTCCACTTT.

The V and J genes are TRBV28 and TRBJ1-2; D call uncertain. The V and J ends lost 5 bases and 5 bases respectively, with 21 bases between them. Germline-derived CDR1 and CDR2 are MDHEN and SYDVKM. The CDR3 has 16 residues. CDR3 residues: CASSNRRILKEYGYTF. As DNA, the CDR3 is TGTGCCAGCAGTAACCGTCGAATCCTTAAGGAGTATGGCTACACCTTC.

V is TRBV30 and J is TRBJ2-3; D ambiguous. CDR1 is GTSNPN, CDR2 SVGIG, per germline (reference sequence). V was shortened by 2 bases and J by 2 bases, with 11 bases between the two germline ends. CDR3 length: 14 residues. The DNA of the CDR3 is TGTGCCTGGAGTCCGATTAGGGCCACAGATACGCAGTATTTT. Translation: CAWSPIRATDTQYF.

The chain links TRBV4-3 to TRBJ1-5; the D is unclear. Germline V lookup: CDR1 LGHNA, CDR2 YSLEER. V lost 2 bases and J lost 0, with 14 bases in between. CDR3 length: 17 residues. The CDR3 sequence is CASSQPRRAPSNQPQHF. CDR3 DNA sequence: TGCGCCAGCAGCCAACCCAGGCGGGCACCTAGCAATCAGCCCCAGCATTTT.

V gene TRBV18 combines with J gene TRBJ2-1; D not resolved. Germline V gene data show CDR1 as KGHSH and CDR2 as LQKENI. The V gene lost 8 bases and the J gene lost 7 bases, with 9 bases spanning the gap. The length of the CDR3 is 11 residues. Written as DNA, the CDR3 is TGTGCCAGCGGCCTAGTGAATGAGCAGTTCTTC. Its protein product is CASGLVNEQFF.

V gene TRBV18 combines with J gene TRBJ1-1; weak D call: TRBD1 (5 bases). The V end was cut by 0 bases, the J end by 11 bases, with 19 bases between. CDR3 size: 15 residues. Germline CDR1 KGHSH, CDR2 LQKENI. The CDR3 region is CASSPPSLRGGRAFF. The CDR3 DNA reads as TGTGCCAGCTCACCACCGTCTTTGAGGGGAGGCCGGGCTTTCTTT.

This clone was counted between two and nine times. This chain connects TRBV7-3 to TRBJ2-1, with TRBD2 matching over 15 bases. Per germline, CDR1 SGHTA and CDR2 FQGTGA. The CDR3 loop spans 16 amino acids. V lost 5 bases and J lost 7; bases outside the gene matches: 6. As DNA, the CDR3 is TGTGCCAGCAGCCCGACCGGGACTAGCGGGAGGAATGAGCAGTTCTTC. It specifies CASSPTGTSGRNEQFF.

The chain recombines TRBV28 with TRBJ2-1, with 9 bases lining up with TRBD1. Trimming took 4 bases from V and 8 from J; bases not matched to a gene: 9. CDR1 is MDHEN, CDR2 SYDVKM, per germline. The CDR3 is 15 residues long. The CDR3 DNA is TGTGCCAGCAGTTCACCGGGACAGGGAGGCGATGAGCAGTTCTTC. This codes for CASSSPGQGGDEQFF.

V is TRBV2 and J is TRBJ1-2; 8 bases align to TRBD1. V lost 2 bases, J lost 8 bases, and 10 bases stayed unmatched. CDR1 SNHLY and CDR2 FYNNEI come from the germline V gene. CDR3 size: 15 residues. The CDR3 is CASSETDRERWGYTF. CDR3 in DNA: TGTGCCAGCAGTGAAACGGACAGGGAAAGATGGGGCTACACCTTC.

The chain joins TRBV7-2 to TRBJ2-7, with TRBD2 identical over 8 bases. CDR3 size: 14 residues. Germline trimming cut 3 bases from V and 4 bases from J; bases unmatched to any gene: 5. Germline CDR1 reads SGHTA; CDR2 reads FQGNSA. CDR3 sequence: CASSLGGLAYEQYF. The CDR3 nucleotides are TGTGCCAGCAGCTTGGGAGGACTAGCTTACGAGCAGTACTTC.

The chain carries TRBV27 and TRBJ2-7, with D hard to call. Per the germline V gene, CDR1 is MNHEY and CDR2 is SMNVEV (reference sequence). CDR3 length: 12 amino acids. Trimming left V 5 bases short and J 6 bases short, with 11 bases between. The CDR3 DNA follows: TGTGCCAGCAGTCTGGCAGGCGTCGAGCAGTACTTC. It translates to CASSLAGVEQYF.

The chain couples TRBV27 to TRBJ1-3, with 9 bases aligning to TRBD1. This CDR3 has 16 residues. From germline, CDR1 is MNHEY and CDR2 SMNVEV (reference sequence). The junction had 7 bases not matched to a gene; V was cut back by 7 bases and J by 0 bases. CDR3 in DNA: TGTGCCAGCAAACGGACAGGGGCCCACTCTGGAAACACCATATATTTT. Translating it yields CASKRTGAHSGNTIYF.

This chain connects TRBV6-5 to TRBJ2-3, with D possibly matching TRBD1 (6 bases). The length of the CDR3 is 15 residues. V was shortened by 1 base and J by 0 bases, with 8 bases between the two germline ends. Per germline, CDR1 MNHEY and CDR2 SVGAGI. CDR3 sequence reads: CASSYFGQSTDTQYF. DNA of the CDR3: TGTGCCAGCAGTTACTTTGGACAGAGCACAGATACGCAGTATTTT.

This rearrangement joins TRBV18 to TRBJ2-2, with 7 positions matching TRBD2. Losses at the gene ends were 8 bases for V and 6 bases for J; bases not matched to a gene: 12. The CDR3 runs to 15 residues. CDR1 and CDR2 (germline): KGHSH, LQKENI. Here the CDR3 reads CASTRERVMAGELFF. The CDR3, as DNA: TGTGCCAGCACGCGGGAGAGAGTTATGGCCGGGGAGCTGTTTTTT.

The chain uses TRBV6-2 or TRBV6-3 and TRBJ2-4; TRBD2 might be the D (5 bases). CDR3 length: 16 amino acids. Germline V gene data show CDR1 as MNHEY and CDR2 as SVGEGT. V dropped 4 bases and J dropped 0 bases, with 13 bases sitting between them. DNA for the CDR3: TGTGCCAGCAGTTTCCGGGGTGTCCTAGCCAAAAACATTCAGTACTTC. Translated, it gives CASSFRGVLAKNIQYF.

The CDR3 reads CASSLAKGTGAYEQYF. CDR3 bases: TGCGCCAGCAGCTTGGCCAAGGGGACAGGGGCCTACGAGCAGTACTTC. The rearrangement joins TRBV5-1 to TRBJ2-7; 10 nucleotides agree with TRBD1. Looked up from germline, CDR1 is SGHRS and CDR2 is YFSETQ. J lost 2 bases, V lost 0 bases, and 5 bases had no gene match. The CDR3 extends over 16 amino acids.

V is TRBV7-9 and J is TRBJ2-5; no reliable D call. Deletions cut 7 bases from V and 0 bases from J, with 18 bases between. The length of the CDR3 is 16 residues. The germline V gene encodes CDR1 SEHNR and CDR2 FQNEAQ (reference sequence). The CDR3 nucleotides are TGTGCCAGCACCACATTACGGGCTTCGTACCAAGAGACCCAGTACTTC. Its protein is CASTTLRASYQETQYF. The variable domain in full, with the rest retrieved from reference TRBV7-9 and TRBJ2-5, is DTGVSQNPRHKITKRGQNVTFRCDPISEHNRLYWYRQTLGQGPEFLTYFQNEAQLEKSRLLSDRFSAERPKGSFSTLEIQRTEQGDSAMYLCASTTLRASYQETQYFGPGTRLLVL.

V usage is TRBV6-1 and J usage is TRBJ1-1; 7 nucleotides line up with TRBD1. This CDR3 is built from 12 residues. The trim removed 3 bases at V and 7 bases at J, leaving 2 bases unmatched. Per the germline V gene, CDR1 is MNHNS and CDR2 is SASEGT. The CDR3 reads CASSDDRVEAFF. The CDR3, as DNA: TGTGCCAGCAGTGATGACAGGGTTGAAGCTTTCTTT.

The chain recombines TRBV4-1 with TRBJ2-1; D possibly corresponds to TRBD2 (5 bases). Germline loops: CDR1 MGHRA, CDR2 YSYEKL. Trimming took 4 bases from V and 4 from J, leaving 20 bases between them. This CDR3 is built from 17 residues. The CDR3 is CASSRDSGGLAYNEQFF. CDR3 nucleotide sequence: TGCGCCAGCAGCCGGGATTCCGGCGGGTTAGCTTACAATGAGCAGTTCTTC.

The chain links TRBV6-4 to TRBJ1-1, with 7 bases aligning to TRBD1. V lost 4 bases and J lost 8; bases outside the gene matches: 7. This CDR3 is built from 13 residues. Germline values: CDR1 MRHNA, CDR2 SNTAGT. This chain's CDR3 is CASSVTLQGEAFF. In DNA, the CDR3 is TGTGCCAGCAGTGTTACACTACAGGGGGAAGCTTTCTTT.

The chain employs TRBV28 and TRBJ1-5, with D hard to call. This CDR3 has 16 amino acids. V gave up 6 bases and J gave up 2 bases, with 17 bases separating them. CDR1 and CDR2 from the germline V gene are MDHEN and SYDVKM. CDR3 loop: CASSGPIGLGNQPQHF. Here the CDR3 DNA reads TGTGCCAGCAGCGGACCTATCGGATTGGGCAATCAGCCCCAGCATTTT.

In this sample, this clone turned up once. This sequence joins TRBV3-1 (or the pseudogene TRBV3-2) and TRBJ1-2, with D possibly matching TRBD1 (5 bases). Germline V gene sequence: CDR1 LGHDT, CDR2 YNNKEL (reference sequence). V dropped 2 bases and J dropped 6 bases, with 19 bases sitting between them. CDR3 length equals 16 residues. This CDR3 reads CASSQFGAVLVNGYTF. CDR3 nucleotide sequence: TGTGCCAGCAGCCAATTTGGGGCCGTCTTAGTGAATGGCTACACCTTC.